This entry describes one T cell receptor (beta chain). What it binds is unknown. The record originates from a study of long-term antiretroviral therapy in people with HIV. General study results and limits: Viral resistance, ART adherence and therapy changes all lacked available data. Collection spanned 2004 to 2017; ART regimens may be less effective than current ones.

With survey level as its setting, the immunoSEQ assay was v3.0. TCRdb keeps only in-frame clones here, not all; method: immunoSEQ multiplex PCR. This sample has under 20,000 clones, with approximately 72% found just once. Deletions cut 1 base from V and 6 bases from J, with 7 bases between. The CDR3 is 13 residues long. Germline V gives CDR1 SGHDT, CDR2 YYEEEE. The chain uses TRBV5-6 and TRBJ2-2; weak D call: TRBD1 (6 bases). This specimen was unsorted PBMCs, taken 0.3 years after starting antiretroviral therapy. The sequence was obtained from a woman between 45 and 60 years old with HIV. The CDR3 DNA follows: TGTGCCAGCAGCTTGCCAGGGGCCGGGGAGCTGTTTTTT. This translates into CASSLPGAGELFF.